The 32 T cell receptor beta chains presented below share a single source sample, sequenced in a study of blood T cells in healthy people across ages. A second roughly 6 to 11 cycle PCR used barcoded and J-beta primers. TCRdb recomputed calls from the 5' RACE reads with MiXCR, one row per CDR3 protein. The repertoire holds roughly 1,300,000 distinct CDR3 sequences, with almost 60% as singletons. Sequencing was done on a sample of blood. The receptor set was obtained from a man aged 18 to 29 in good health.

This clonotype was recorded a few times. The rearrangement links TRBV15 to TRBJ2-7; TRBD2 is a possible D gene (6 bases). V was pared by 6 bases and J by 7 bases, with 19 bases between. Germline CDR1 is LNHNV and CDR2 is YYDKDF (reference sequence). CDR3 length equals 14 residues. The CDR3 bases are TGTGCCACCAGTAAGCGGGTTTGGGACCTGGAGCAGTACTTC. This codes for CATSKRVWDLEQYF. Based on the CDR3 plus reference TRBV15 and TRBJ2-7, the full variable domain is DAMVIQNPRYQVTQFGKPVTLSCSQTLNHNVMYWYQQKSSQAPKLLFHYYDKDFNNEADTPDNFQSRRPNTSFCFLDIRSPGLGDTAMYLCATSKRVWDLEQYFGPGTRLTVT.

CDR3 sequence (DNA): TGTGCCAGCAGCGTAGGTGGAGGGGGGCCCGCAGATACGCAGTATTTT. Amino acids: CASSVGGGGPADTQYF. V and J are TRBV9 and TRBJ2-3; either TRBD1 or TRBD2 may fit D (6 bases each). The CDR3 covers 16 residues. Looked up from germline, CDR1 is SGDLS and CDR2 is YYNGEE. The V end was cut by 0 bases, the J end by 4 bases, with 15 bases between.

The chain recombines TRBV2 with TRBJ2-4; D remains ambiguous. The J call may be wrong; the DNA end is better matched by TRBJ2-7. In germline, CDR1 is SNHLY, CDR2 FYNNEI. The CDR3 length is 12 residues. CDR3 sequence reads: CASSQRSYEQYF. The CDR3 nucleotides are TGTGCCAGCAGTCAACGGTCCTACGAGCAGTACTTC.

The chain couples TRBV6-2 or TRBV6-3 to TRBJ2-7; D gene ambiguous. In germline, CDR1 is MNHEY, CDR2 SVGEGT. CDR3 length: 16 residues. Trimming took 0 bases from V and 2 from J, leaving 14 bases between them. The DNA of the CDR3 is TGTGCCAGCAGTTACTCGAATTCCATACCGGCCTACGAGCAGTACTTC. This encodes CASSYSNSIPAYEQYF.

This clonotype showed up just once. This chain links TRBV4-2 with TRBJ2-4; D gene ambiguous. Judging by the DNA end, TRBJ2-7 fits better; the J call may be wrong. CDR1 is LGHNA and CDR2 is YNFKEQ in the germline V gene. The CDR3 consists of 14 residues. This CDR3 reads CASSQEDRLGEQYF. CDR3 in DNA: TGTGCCAGCAGCCAAGAGGACCGGCTCGGCGAGCAGTACTTC.

The genes are TRBV4-3 and TRBJ2-2; TRBD2 aligns across 7 bases. Germline assignment: CDR1 LGHNA and CDR2 YSLEER. The CDR3 length is 15 residues. V trimming: 4 bases; J trimming: 7 bases; junction bases outside the gene matches: 9. DNA of the CDR3: TGCGCCAGCAGCCTATCGCGACTAGCCGGCGGGGAGCTGTTTTTT. Its translation is CASSLSRLAGGELFF.

The V gene is TRBV4-2, the J gene TRBJ2-3; no clear D. Germline-derived CDR1 and CDR2 are LGHNA and YNFKEQ. Trimming shortened V by 0 bases and J by 12 bases, and 16 bases separated the two germline ends. The CDR3 contains 14 residues. CDR3: CASSQDRFSPIQYF. For the CDR3, the DNA is TGTGCCAGCAGCCAAGATCGGTTTTCGCCAATCCAGTATTTT.

Concerning this clonotype itself: One end of the junction is discordant with germline, which a read error may explain. This sequence joins TRBV7-9 and TRBJ1-5, with D unresolved. Germline CDR1 and CDR2: SEHNR and FQNEAQ (reference sequence). CDR3 length equals 14 residues. The CDR3 sequence: CASSSLLGNQPQHF. DNA of the CDR3: TGTGCCAGCAGCTCCCTTCTCGGCAATCAGCCTCAGCATTTT.

In its sample, this clonotype was seen a few times. The rearrangement joins TRBV6-2 or TRBV6-3 to TRBJ2-7, with unresolved D. The CDR3 covers 11 residues. V lost 8 bases and J 6 bases, leaving 11 bases between the germline ends. Germline-derived CDR1 and CDR2 are MNHEY and SVGEGT. In nucleotides, the CDR3 is TGTGCCAGCGGCCGACTTAGCGAGCAGTACTTC. It encodes CASGRLSEQYF.

This clonotype was observed a handful of times. The chain uses TRBV20-1 and TRBJ2-1; 10 bases match TRBD2. The CDR3 runs to 13 residues. Per germline, CDR1 DFQATT and CDR2 SNEGSKA (reference sequence). V trimming: 5 bases; J trimming: 4 bases; junction bases outside the gene matches: 2. CDR3 DNA: TGCAGTGCTTTGACTAGCGGGTACAATGAGCAGTTCTTC. It yields the protein CSALTSGYNEQFF.

The rearrangement joins TRBV11-2 to TRBJ2-1, with no clear D. Germline V gene sequence: CDR1 SGHAT, CDR2 FQNNGV. V lost 2 bases to trimming and J lost 0 bases, with 11 bases between them. There are 16 residues in the CDR3. CDR3 sequence: CASSLQSYYSYNEQFF. The CDR3 DNA sequence: TGTGCCAGCAGCTTACAGTCTTATTACTCCTACAATGAGCAGTTCTTC.

About this clonotype: At one boundary the junction diverges from the germline segment, which might be a read error. CDR3 residues: CASNQDGASLETQYF. CDR3 DNA: TGCGCCAGCAACCAAGATGGGGCTAGCTTGGAGACCCAGTACTTC. V and J are TRBV4-1 and TRBJ2-5; D is perhaps TRBD1 or TRBD2 (5 bases each). Germline V CDR1 and CDR2: MGHRA, YSYEKL. CDR3 length: 15 amino acids.

The chain employs TRBV20-1 and TRBJ2-1; TRBD2 matches 13 bases. V lost 8 bases, J lost 4 bases, and 11 bases stayed unmatched. This CDR3 has 16 amino acids. Germline V gene data show CDR1 as DFQATT and CDR2 as SNEGSKA (reference sequence). DNA for the CDR3: TGCAGTACCGCCCCCGGGACTAGCGGGATATACAATGAGCAGTTCTTC. It is translated as CSTAPGTSGIYNEQFF.

The rearrangement links TRBV12-3 or TRBV12-4 to TRBJ2-7; 9 positions match TRBD1. V gave up 5 bases and J gave up 4 bases; unmatched junction bases: 6. CDR3 length equals 14 residues. In DNA form, the CDR3 reads TGTGCCAGCAGTAGGGACAGGGTAGCGTACGAGCAGTACTTC. It codes for CASSRDRVAYEQYF.

This clonotype has more than one count but fewer than ten. This sequence joins TRBV7-6 and TRBJ2-7; 7 bases map to TRBD2. Losses at the gene ends were 1 base for V and 4 bases for J; bases not matched to a gene: 7. The CDR3 is 15 residues long. CDR1 is SGHVS, CDR2 FNYEAQ, per germline. CDR3 in DNA: TGTGCCAGCAGCTTAGAACGCGGGAGTCGTTACGAGCAGTACTTC. Translating gives CASSLERGSRYEQYF.

This chain links TRBV6-1 with TRBJ2-5; TRBD2 aligns across 7 bases. Judging by the DNA end, TRBJ2-7 fits better; the J call may be wrong. From germline, CDR1 is MNHNS and CDR2 SASEGT. This CDR3 spans 15 amino acids. The DNA for the CDR3 is TGTGCCAGCATTGGAACCCGGACTAGTCCCTACGAGCAGTACTTC. This gives the protein CASIGTRTSPYEQYF.

This clonotype has only one observation. The gene calls are TRBV20-1 and TRBJ2-1; D remains ambiguous. The germline CDR1 and CDR2 sequences are DFQATT and SNEGSKA (reference sequence). Trimming pared 5 bases from V and 8 bases from J, leaving 13 bases between. This CDR3 has 12 residues. The CDR3 is CSAVGRRDEQFF. In DNA form, the CDR3 reads TGCAGTGCTGTTGGTAGACGAGATGAGCAGTTCTTC.

The chain links TRBV2 to TRBJ2-3, with D maybe TRBD2 (5 bases). Germline V gene data show CDR1 as SNHLY and CDR2 as FYNNEI. Trimming took 5 bases from V and 5 from J, leaving 14 bases between them. The CDR3 sequence is 14 residues long. The CDR3 loop reads CASSRLSERDTQYF. In nucleotides, the CDR3 is TGTGCCAGCAGTAGACTAAGCGAAAGAGATACGCAGTATTTT.

The genes are TRBV12-3 or TRBV12-4 and TRBJ2-1, with TRBD2 identical over 11 bases. Trimming removed 3 bases from V and 3 bases from J; junction bases left unmatched: 4. The CDR3 has 16 residues. The CDR3 loop is CASSLGLAEHYNEQFF. CDR3 bases: TGTGCCAGCAGTTTGGGACTAGCGGAACACTACAATGAGCAGTTCTTC.

V is TRBV5-6 and J is TRBJ1-5; tentative D call: TRBD1 (5 bases). V lost 2 bases, J lost 7 bases, and 16 bases lay in between. Germline V gene data show CDR1 as SGHDT and CDR2 as YYEEEE. The CDR3 is 15 residues long. The CDR3 reads CASSLGTYPRQPQHF. CDR3 bases: TGTGCCAGCAGCTTAGGGACCTACCCTCGCCAGCCCCAGCATTTT.

The rearrangement joins TRBV12-3 or TRBV12-4 to TRBJ2-3; TRBD2 aligns across 7 bases. V trimming: 5 bases; J trimming: 1 base; junction bases outside the gene matches: 9. The CDR3 extends over 16 amino acids. CDR3 amino acids: CASSPGPRGGTDTQYF. CDR3 in DNA: TGTGCCAGCAGTCCGGGACCCCGGGGGGGCACAGATACGCAGTATTTT.

The rearrangement joins TRBV5-1 to TRBJ2-5; D gene unclear. Germline V gene data show CDR1 as SGHRS and CDR2 as YFSETQ. The CDR3 consists of 15 residues. Deletions cut 7 bases from V and 5 bases from J, with 21 bases between. For the CDR3, the DNA is TGCGCCAGCGGGCCCGCAAGGGATCCGTGGGAGACCCAGTACTTC. Translating it yields CASGPARDPWETQYF.

The chain has TRBV29-1 and TRBJ1-5; D is undetermined. The V end was cut by 6 bases, the J end by 3 bases, with 9 bases between. Germline values: CDR1 SQVTM, CDR2 ANQGSEA. There are 12 residues in the CDR3. CDR3 amino acids: CSVRDTNQPQHF. As DNA, the CDR3 is TGCAGCGTCCGGGATACCAATCAGCCCCAGCATTTT.

This chain links TRBV6-2 or TRBV6-3 with TRBJ1-1, with TRBD1 matching over 7 bases. J was trimmed by 0 bases and V by 2 bases; bases with no gene match: 6. The germline V gene encodes CDR1 MNHEY and CDR2 SVGEGT. The CDR3 contains 16 residues. The CDR3 DNA follows: TGTGCCAGCAGTTACGAATACAGGGGCCTGAACACTGAAGCTTTCTTT. Amino acid sequence: CASSYEYRGLNTEAFF.

The chain links TRBV20-1 to TRBJ2-2; the D gene is possibly TRBD2 (5 bases). The CDR3 length is 12 residues. Trimming left V 5 bases short and J 6 bases short, with 10 bases between. CDR1 is DFQATT and CDR2 is SNEGSKA in the germline V gene (reference sequence). The CDR3 is CSAALRAGELFF. The CDR3 DNA reads as TGCAGTGCTGCTTTGCGGGCCGGGGAGCTGTTTTTT.

This clonotype was seen only a few times. This chain joins TRBV2 and TRBJ2-5, with D possibly matching TRBD1 (5 bases). Germline values: CDR1 SNHLY, CDR2 FYNNEI. This CDR3 comprises 11 residues. Trimming removed 8 bases at V and 4 bases at J, with 8 bases between. CDR3 loop: CASAGLETQYF. Written as DNA, the CDR3 is TGTGCCAGCGCAGGGTTAGAGACCCAGTACTTC.

The chain joins TRBV20-1 to TRBJ1-5, with D possibly TRBD1 on 5 matching bases. V gave up 3 bases and J gave up 7 bases, with 22 bases separating them. The CDR3 contains 16 residues. CDR1 and CDR2 from the germline V gene are DFQATT and SNEGSKA (reference sequence). CDR3 in amino acids: CSASRPGSGGRQPQHF. CDR3 in DNA: TGCAGTGCTAGTCGTCCCGGGAGCGGGGGAAGACAGCCCCAGCATTTT.

V usage is TRBV3-1 and J usage is TRBJ2-1; D is uncertain. Trimming left V 2 bases short and J 7 bases short, with 9 bases between. In germline, CDR1 is LGHDT, CDR2 YNNKEL (reference sequence). CDR3 size: 13 residues. The DNA for the CDR3 is TGTGCCAGCAGCCAATACCGCAAGAATGAGCAGTTCTTC. This encodes CASSQYRKNEQFF.

J is TRBJ2-5 and V is TRBV27, with no clear D. CDR3 length equals 13 residues. The V end lost 9 bases, the J end lost 3 bases, and 14 bases lay between the germline ends. Germline V gene data show CDR1 as MNHEY and CDR2 as SMNVEV (reference sequence). CDR3 in amino acids: CASRSTYKETQYF. CDR3 nucleotides: TGTGCCAGTCGTTCGACGTACAAAGAGACCCAGTACTTC.

This rearrangement joins TRBV25-1 to TRBJ1-4; perhaps TRBD1 as D (5 bases). Deletions cut 6 bases from V and 8 bases from J, with 10 bases between. The CDR3 runs to 12 residues. CDR1 is MGHDK, CDR2 SYGVNS, per germline. The CDR3 reads CASRLTGEKLFF. In nucleotides, the CDR3 is TGTGCCAGCAGACTTACAGGCGAAAAACTGTTTTTT.

This chain joins TRBV13 and TRBJ2-5; TRBD2 agrees at 7 bases. V trimming: 5 bases; J trimming: 1 base; junction bases outside the gene matches: 4. Germline CDR1 is PRHDT and CDR2 is FYEKMQ (reference sequence). This CDR3 comprises 14 residues. The CDR3 spells CASSLRLAQETQYF. The CDR3 coding sequence is TGTGCCAGCAGCCTCCGACTAGCCCAAGAGACCCAGTACTTC.

The chain employs TRBV2 and TRBJ2-7; 7 positions match TRBD1. After removal of 2 bases from V and 7 bases from J, the junction contained 11 bases not matched to a gene. The V gene's germline CDR1 is SNHLY and CDR2 FYNNEI. The CDR3 covers 15 residues. The CDR3 DNA follows: TGTGCCAGCAGTGAACGGGAACAGGGGCCCCTAGAGCAGTACTTC. Its protein product is CASSEREQGPLEQYF.